The clone carrying this T cell receptor (beta chain) has a count of ten or more. Trimming took off 9 bases at V and 3 bases at J, with 15 bases between the two ends. The V gene's germline CDR1 is LNHNV and CDR2 YYDKDF (reference sequence). The CDR3 runs to 13 residues. Methods used by the authors: Researchers report that nucleated cell counts were estimated from reference gene primer amplification. Libraries were prepared by immunoSEQ multiplex PCR; TCRdb keeps only in-frame clonotypes and omits some of them. The D gene and trimming were derived from the DNA, and the V and J assignments and clone size from that table. The table shows about 200,000 clones, with more than 65% occurring only once. The sample belongs to a study of blood T cell repertoires in COVID-19. Study overall: Sites in the United States, Italy and Spain provided acute and convalescent COVID-19 samples. PBMCs, B-cell-depleted T cells, or T cells were the source of the cDNA or gDNA that made up the material.

Sequencing used peripheral blood. The gene calls are TRBV15 and TRBJ2-7; D is unresolved. The TCR sequence derives from a woman older than 75 with acute or convalescent COVID-19. The CDR3 protein is CATSRAPNYEQYF. The CDR3 nucleotides are TGTGCCACGTCCCGAGCCCCCAACTACGAGCAGTACTTC.